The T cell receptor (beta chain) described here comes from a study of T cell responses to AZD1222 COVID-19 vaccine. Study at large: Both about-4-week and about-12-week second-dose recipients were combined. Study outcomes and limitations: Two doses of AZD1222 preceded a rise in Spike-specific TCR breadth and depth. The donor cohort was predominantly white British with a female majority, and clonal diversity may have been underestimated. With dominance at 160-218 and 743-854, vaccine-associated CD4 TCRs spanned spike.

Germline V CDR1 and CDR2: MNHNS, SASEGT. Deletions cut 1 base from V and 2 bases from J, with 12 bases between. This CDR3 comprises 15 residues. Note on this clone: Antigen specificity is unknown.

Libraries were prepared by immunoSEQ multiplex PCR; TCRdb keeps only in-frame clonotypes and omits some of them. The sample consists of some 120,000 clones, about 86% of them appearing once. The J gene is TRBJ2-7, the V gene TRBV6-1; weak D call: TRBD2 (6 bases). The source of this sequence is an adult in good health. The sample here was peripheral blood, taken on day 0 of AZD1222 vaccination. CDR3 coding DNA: TGTGCCAGCAGTGAAGAGGAGGGGCGGGCCTACGAGCAGTACTTC. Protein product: CASSEEEGRAYEQYF.